The clone carrying this TCR beta chain has a single count. Its matching antigen is unknown. From the 5' RACE reads, TCRdb called clonotypes with MiXCR, one entry per CDR3 protein. The repertoire holds more than 7,000 distinct CDR3 sequences, with roughly 31% as singletons. The germline V gene encodes CDR1 SEHNR and CDR2 FQNEAQ (reference sequence). The CDR3 sequence is 16 residues long. The data were obtained in a study of T-cell memory formation after mild COVID-19. Study findings and constraints: Clones which contracted sat mainly in CM and EM if CD4+, and in EMRA if CD8+.

The chain joins TRBV7-9 to TRBJ2-5, with TRBD1 matching 9 bases. With the DNA end fitting TRBJ2-1 better, the J assignment may be wrong. This clonotype was obtained from an adult woman who had mild COVID-19 (a few samples of this study predate the infection). Cell type and time point are not known. Sequences were obtained from PBMCs or a T cell subset sorted from them (not recorded which). The CDR3 DNA is TGTGCCAGCAGCTTAGGGGCCGGGGGGACAGGGAATGAGCAGTTCTTC. Protein product: CASSLGAGGTGNEQFF.